The sequence of this T cell receptor beta chain was determined in a study of T cells in Graves' hyperthyroidism and ophthalmopathy. TCR beta CDR3 sequences were amplified from RNA transcripts. With the HTBI primer set, the TCR CDR3 went through a first round of RT-PCR. TCRdb reprocessed the multiplex PCR reads with MiXCR, giving one entry per CDR3 protein. This table has 300,000 to 350,000 distinct CDR3 sequences, roughly 23% appearing once. This clonotype has just a few counts. Its target is not known. CDR3 length equals 12 residues. Germline V CDR1 and CDR2: MDHEN, SYDVKM. With 7 bases removed from V and 5 bases from J, the gap between germline ends came to 11 bases. Study-wide results and limits: Researchers report that a 13 V-J model separated ophthalmopathy from stable hyperthyroidism. Blood also contained most expanded thyroid clonotypes above 0.001.

Diagnoses were made from clinical symptoms, serum measures (thyroxine and TRAb), thyroid ultrasound and orbital computed tomography. The PBMCs were taken from around 9.1 ml of fresh peripheral blood. The specimen sequenced was blood. The chain recombines TRBV28 with TRBJ2-5; no clear D. This clonotype was obtained from a woman between 45 and 65 years old with Graves' hyperthyroidism. For the CDR3, the DNA is TGTGCCAGCACTGCCGGCCGGGAGACCCAGTACTTC. This encodes CASTAGRETQYF.